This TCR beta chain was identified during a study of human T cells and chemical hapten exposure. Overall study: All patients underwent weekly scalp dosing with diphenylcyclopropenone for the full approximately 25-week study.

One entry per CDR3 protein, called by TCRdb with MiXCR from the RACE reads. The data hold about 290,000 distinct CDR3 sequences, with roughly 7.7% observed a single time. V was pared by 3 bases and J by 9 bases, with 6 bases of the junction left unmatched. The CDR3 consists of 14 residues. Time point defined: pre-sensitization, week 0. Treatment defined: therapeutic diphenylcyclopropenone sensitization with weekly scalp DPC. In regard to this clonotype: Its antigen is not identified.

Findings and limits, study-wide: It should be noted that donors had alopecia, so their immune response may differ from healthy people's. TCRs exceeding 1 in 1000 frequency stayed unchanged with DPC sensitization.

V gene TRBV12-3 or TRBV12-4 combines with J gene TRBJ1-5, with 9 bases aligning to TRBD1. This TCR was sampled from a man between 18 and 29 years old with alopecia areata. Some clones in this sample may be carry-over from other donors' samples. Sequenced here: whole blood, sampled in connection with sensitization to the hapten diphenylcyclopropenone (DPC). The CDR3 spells CASSLGQGIGPQHF. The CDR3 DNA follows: TGTGCCAGCAGTTTGGGACAGGGTATAGGGCCCCAGCATTTT.